The rows below give T cell receptor beta chains drawn from one sample of a study of T cell responses to AZD1222 COVID-19 vaccine. The assay was immunoSEQ multiplex PCR, and TCRdb's table has in-frame clones only and misses some. This sample carries roughly 70,000 clones, about nine tenths of them seen once, and the ten largest clones take 2.5%. The sequenced sample was peripheral blood, obtained on day 0 of AZD1222 vaccination. These receptors were collected from an adult in good health. Each CDR3 is given with its conserved first and last residue. Each record gives: D gene, J gene, clone size, V gene, CDR3 DNA, CDR3 protein. A D gene is named only where the DNA matches it firmly. Size values are once, few and many counts, or a class for expanded clones, and some rows have none.

d_gene: .
j_gene: TRBJ1-5
abundance: .
v_gene: TRBV6-5
CDR3nt: TGTGCCAGCAGCCAGACCGGGGTGGGCCAGCCCCAGCATTTT
CDR3aa: CASSQTGVGQPQHF

d_gene: TRBD2
j_gene: TRBJ2-1
abundance: .
v_gene: TRBV10-2
CDR3nt: TGCGCCACCAGTTGGGGACTAGCTTCCGGCAATGAGCAGTTCTTC
CDR3aa: CATSWGLASGNEQFF

d_gene: TRBD2
j_gene: TRBJ2-3
abundance: .
v_gene: TRBV5-1
CDR3nt: TGCGCCAGCAGCTTTAACCCTAGCGGGGGGTCCCTCACAGATACGCAGTATTTT
CDR3aa: CASSFNPSGGSLTDTQYF

d_gene: .
j_gene: TRBJ1-5
abundance: .
v_gene: TRBV18
CDR3nt: TGTGCCAGCTCACTAGACACAAACTCTGATCAGCCCCAGCATTTT
CDR3aa: CASSLDTNSDQPQHF

d_gene: TRBD1
j_gene: TRBJ2-7
abundance: .
v_gene: TRBV28
CDR3nt: TGTGCCAGCAGTCCGGGACAGGCGAGCTCCTACGAGCAGTACTTC
CDR3aa: CASSPGQASSYEQYF

d_gene: .
j_gene: TRBJ2-7
abundance: once
v_gene: TRBV30
CDR3nt: TGTGCCTGGAGTTACCCTGCTAGCTCCTACGAGCAGTACTTC
CDR3aa: CAWSYPASSYEQYF

d_gene: .
j_gene: TRBJ2-1
abundance: .
v_gene: TRBV28
CDR3nt: TGTGCCAGCAGTTTTCTTGGGACCAATTACAATGAGCAGTTCTTC
CDR3aa: CASSFLGTNYNEQFF

d_gene: TRBD2
j_gene: TRBJ2-7
abundance: .
v_gene: TRBV5-4
CDR3nt: TGTGCCAGCAGCACGGGACTAGCGGGAGGTAGCGAGTACTTC
CDR3aa: CASSTGLAGGSEYF

d_gene: .
j_gene: TRBJ1-2
abundance: .
v_gene: TRBV28
CDR3nt: TGTGCCAGCAGTCCACATACGACTTGGACCGTTGGCTACACCTTC
CDR3aa: CASSPHTTWTVGYTF

d_gene: TRBD2
j_gene: TRBJ2-7
abundance: once
v_gene: TRBV28
CDR3nt: TGTGCCAGCAGACCTACCCCGGGAGGCGAGCAGTACTTC
CDR3aa: CASRPTPGGEQYF